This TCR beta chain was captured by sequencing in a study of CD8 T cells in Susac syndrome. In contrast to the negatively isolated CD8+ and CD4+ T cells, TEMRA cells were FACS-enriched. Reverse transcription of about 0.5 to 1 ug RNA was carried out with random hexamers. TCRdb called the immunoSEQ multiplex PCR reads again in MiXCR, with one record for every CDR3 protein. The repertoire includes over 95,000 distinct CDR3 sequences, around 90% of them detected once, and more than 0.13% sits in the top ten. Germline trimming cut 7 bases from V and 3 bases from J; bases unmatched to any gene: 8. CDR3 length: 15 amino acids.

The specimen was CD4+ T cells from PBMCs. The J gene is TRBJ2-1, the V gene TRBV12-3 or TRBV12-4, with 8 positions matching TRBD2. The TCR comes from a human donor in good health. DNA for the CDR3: TGTGCCAGCACTCAAAGCGGGAGAGGCTACAATGAGCAGTTCTTC. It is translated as CASTQSGRGYNEQFF.